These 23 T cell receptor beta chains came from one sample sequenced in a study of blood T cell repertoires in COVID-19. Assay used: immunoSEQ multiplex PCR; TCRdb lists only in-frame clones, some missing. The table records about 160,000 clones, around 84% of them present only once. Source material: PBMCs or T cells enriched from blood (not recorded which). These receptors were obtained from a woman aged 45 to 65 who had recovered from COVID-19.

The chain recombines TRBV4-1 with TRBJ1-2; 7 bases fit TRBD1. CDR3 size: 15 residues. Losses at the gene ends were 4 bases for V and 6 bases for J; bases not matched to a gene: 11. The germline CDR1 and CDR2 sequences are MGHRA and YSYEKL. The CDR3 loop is CASSRPGTAIHGYTF. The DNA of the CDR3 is TGCGCCAGCAGCCGACCCGGGACAGCTATTCATGGCTACACCTTC.

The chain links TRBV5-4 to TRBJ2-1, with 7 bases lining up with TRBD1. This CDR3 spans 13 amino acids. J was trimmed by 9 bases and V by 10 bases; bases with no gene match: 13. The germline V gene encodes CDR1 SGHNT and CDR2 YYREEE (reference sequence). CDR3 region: CAARGGFRSEQFF. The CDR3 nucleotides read TGTGCCGCACGAGGGGGCTTTCGAAGTGAGCAGTTCTTC.

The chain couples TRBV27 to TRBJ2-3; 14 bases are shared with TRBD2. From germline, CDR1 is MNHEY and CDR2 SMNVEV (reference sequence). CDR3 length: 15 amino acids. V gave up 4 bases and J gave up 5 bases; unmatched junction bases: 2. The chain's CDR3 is CASSYGTSGGDTQYF. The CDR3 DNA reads TGTGCCAGCAGTTACGGGACTAGCGGGGGAGATACGCAGTATTTT.

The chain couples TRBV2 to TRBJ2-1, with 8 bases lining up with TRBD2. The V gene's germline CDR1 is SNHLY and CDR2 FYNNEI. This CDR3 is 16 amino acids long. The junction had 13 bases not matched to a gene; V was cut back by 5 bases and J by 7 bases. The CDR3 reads CASSISVSGASNEQFF. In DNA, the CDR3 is TGTGCCAGCAGTATAAGTGTTAGCGGGGCCTCTAATGAGCAGTTCTTC.

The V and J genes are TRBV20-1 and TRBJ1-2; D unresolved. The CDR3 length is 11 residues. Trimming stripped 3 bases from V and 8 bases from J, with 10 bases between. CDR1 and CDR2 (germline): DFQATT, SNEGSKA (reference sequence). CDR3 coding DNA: TGCAGTGCTAGTCTCATGGGCGGCTACACCTTC. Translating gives CSASLMGGYTF.

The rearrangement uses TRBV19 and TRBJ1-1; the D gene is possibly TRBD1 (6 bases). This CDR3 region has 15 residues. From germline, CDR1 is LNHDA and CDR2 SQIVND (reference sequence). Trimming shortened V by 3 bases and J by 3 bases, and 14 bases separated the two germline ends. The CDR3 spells CASSISEAGDTEAFF. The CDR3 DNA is TGTGCCAGTAGTATTAGTGAGGCAGGGGACACTGAAGCTTTCTTT.

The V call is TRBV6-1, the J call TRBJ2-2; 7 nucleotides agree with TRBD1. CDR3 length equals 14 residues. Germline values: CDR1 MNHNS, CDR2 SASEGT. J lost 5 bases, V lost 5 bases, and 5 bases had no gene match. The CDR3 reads CASSSQQGTGELFF. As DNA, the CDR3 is TGTGCCAGCAGTTCCCAACAGGGGACCGGGGAGCTGTTTTTT.

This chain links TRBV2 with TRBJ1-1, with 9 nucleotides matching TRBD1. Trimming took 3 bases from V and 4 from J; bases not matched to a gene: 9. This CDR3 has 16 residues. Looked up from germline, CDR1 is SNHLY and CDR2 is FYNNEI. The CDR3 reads CASSDQDRGYGTEAFF. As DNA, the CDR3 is TGTGCCAGCAGTGATCAAGACAGGGGGTATGGCACTGAAGCTTTCTTT.

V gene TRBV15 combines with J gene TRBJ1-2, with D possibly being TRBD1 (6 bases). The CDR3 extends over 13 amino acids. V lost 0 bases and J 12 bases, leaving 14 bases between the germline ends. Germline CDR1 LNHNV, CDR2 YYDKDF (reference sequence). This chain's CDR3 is CATSRDRQGQNTF. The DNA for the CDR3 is TGTGCCACCAGCAGAGATCGCCAGGGACAAAACACCTTC. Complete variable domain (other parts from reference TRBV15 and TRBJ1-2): DAMVIQNPRYQVTQFGKPVTLSCSQTLNHNVMYWYQQKSSQAPKLLFHYYDKDFNNEADTPDNFQSRRPNTSFCFLDIRSPGLGDTAMYLCATSRDRQGQNTFGSGTRLTVV.

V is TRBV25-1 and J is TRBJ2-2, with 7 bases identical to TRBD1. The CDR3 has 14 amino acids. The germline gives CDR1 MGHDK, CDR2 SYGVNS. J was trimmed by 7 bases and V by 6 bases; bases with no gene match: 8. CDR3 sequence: CASRADRDHGELFF. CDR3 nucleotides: TGTGCCAGCAGGGCCGACAGGGACCACGGGGAGCTGTTTTTT. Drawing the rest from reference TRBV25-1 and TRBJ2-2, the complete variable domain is EADIYQTPRYLVIGTGKKITLECSQTMGHDKMYWYQQDPGMELHLIHYSYGVNSTEKGDLSSESTVSRIRTEHFPLTLESARPSHTSQYLCASRADRDHGELFFGEGSRLTVL.

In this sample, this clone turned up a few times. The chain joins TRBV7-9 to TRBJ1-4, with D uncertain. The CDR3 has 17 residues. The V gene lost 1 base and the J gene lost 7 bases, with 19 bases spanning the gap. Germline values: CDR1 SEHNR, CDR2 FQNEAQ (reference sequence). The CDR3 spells CASSLVSGFQRGEKLFF. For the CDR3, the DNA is TGTGCCAGCAGCTTAGTGTCGGGGTTCCAGCGAGGTGAAAAACTGTTTTTT.

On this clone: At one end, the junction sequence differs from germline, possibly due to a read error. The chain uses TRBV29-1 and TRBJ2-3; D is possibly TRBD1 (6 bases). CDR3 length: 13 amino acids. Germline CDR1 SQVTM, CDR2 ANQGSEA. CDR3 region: CSVEGRSGHSTLF. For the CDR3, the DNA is TGCAGCGTTGAAGGAAGGTCGGGACACAGTACCCTTTTT.

The CDR3 loop reads CASSLQGYEQYF. The CDR3 DNA reads TGTGCCAGCAGCCTCCAGGGTTACGAGCAGTACTTC. This rearrangement joins TRBV5-5 to TRBJ2-7; weak D call: TRBD1 (5 bases). This CDR3 region has 12 residues. The V gene lost 4 bases and the J gene lost 4 bases, with 9 bases spanning the gap. Germline loops: CDR1 SGHKS, CDR2 YYEKEE (reference sequence).

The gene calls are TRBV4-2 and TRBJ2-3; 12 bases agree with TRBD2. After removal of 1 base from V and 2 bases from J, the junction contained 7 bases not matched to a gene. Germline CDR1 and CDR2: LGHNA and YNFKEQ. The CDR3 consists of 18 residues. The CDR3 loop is CASSQGTTSGSTTDTQYF. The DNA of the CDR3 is TGTGCCAGCAGCCAAGGAACGACTAGCGGGAGTACCACAGATACGCAGTATTTT.

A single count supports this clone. CDR3 region: CASSQDPTRANSPLHF. Written as DNA, the CDR3 is TGCGCCAGCAGCCAAGACCCCACCAGGGCCAATTCACCCCTCCACTTT. V and J are TRBV4-1 and TRBJ1-6; weak D call: TRBD1 (5 bases). V was cut by 0 bases and J by 7 bases, with 13 bases left in between. Germline CDR1 is MGHRA and CDR2 is YSYEKL. The CDR3 runs 16 residues.

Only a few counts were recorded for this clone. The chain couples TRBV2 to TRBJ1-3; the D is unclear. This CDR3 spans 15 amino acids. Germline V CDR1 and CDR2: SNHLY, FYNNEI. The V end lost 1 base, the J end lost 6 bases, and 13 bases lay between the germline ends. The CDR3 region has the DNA TGTGCCAGCAGTGAAGGCTGGCGGAGCCTAAACACCATATATTTT. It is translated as CASSEGWRSLNTIYF.

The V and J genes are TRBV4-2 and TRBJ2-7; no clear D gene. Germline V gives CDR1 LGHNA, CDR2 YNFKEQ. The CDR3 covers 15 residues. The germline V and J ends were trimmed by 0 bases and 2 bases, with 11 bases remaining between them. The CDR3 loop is CASSQEGVLAYEQYF. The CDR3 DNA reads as TGTGCCAGCAGCCAAGAAGGAGTTCTAGCCTACGAGCAGTACTTC.

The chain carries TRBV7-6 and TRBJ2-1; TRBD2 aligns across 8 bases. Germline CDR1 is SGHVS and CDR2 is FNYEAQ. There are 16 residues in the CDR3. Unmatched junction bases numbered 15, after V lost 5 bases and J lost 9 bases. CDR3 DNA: TGTGCCAGCAGCCCAGTTGGCGGCGGGGGGCGAGTTGAGCAGTTCTTC. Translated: CASSPVGGGGRVEQFF. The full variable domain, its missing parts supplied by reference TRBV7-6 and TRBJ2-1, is GAGVSQSPRYKVTKRGQDVALRCDPISGHVSLYWYRQALGQGPEFLTYFNYEAQQDKSGLPNDRFSAERPEGSISTLTIQRTEQRDSAMYRCASSPVGGGGRVEQFFGPGTRLTVL.

The CDR3 DNA reads TGTGCCAGCAGCCAGGGGGACAGCGATCAAGAGACCCAGTACTTC. Translating it yields CASSQGDSDQETQYF. J is TRBJ2-5 and V is TRBV4-2; TRBD1 matches at 7 bases. Germline CDR1 reads LGHNA; CDR2 reads YNFKEQ. The CDR3 is made up of 15 amino acids. V trimming: 3 bases; J trimming: 2 bases; junction bases outside the gene matches: 6.

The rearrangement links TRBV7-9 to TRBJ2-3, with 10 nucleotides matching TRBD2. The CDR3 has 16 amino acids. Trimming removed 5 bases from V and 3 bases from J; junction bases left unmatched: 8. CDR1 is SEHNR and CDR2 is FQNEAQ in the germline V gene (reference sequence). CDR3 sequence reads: CASSPPSGRSTDTQYF. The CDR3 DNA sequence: TGTGCCAGCAGCCCGCCTAGCGGGAGAAGTACAGATACGCAGTATTTT.

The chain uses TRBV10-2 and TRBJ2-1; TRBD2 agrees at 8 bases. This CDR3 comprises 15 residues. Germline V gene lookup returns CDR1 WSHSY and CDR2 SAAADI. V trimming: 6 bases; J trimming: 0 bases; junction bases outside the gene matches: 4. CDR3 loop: CASRVAGPSYNEQFF. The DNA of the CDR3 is TGCGCCAGCAGAGTAGCGGGACCCTCCTACAATGAGCAGTTCTTC.

The DNA of the CDR3 is TGTGCCACCAGCAGAGATGGCGGGATTAGGACTGAAGCTTTCTTT. Protein sequence: CATSRDGGIRTEAFF. The V gene is TRBV15, the J gene TRBJ1-1; D remains unclear. With 0 bases removed from V and 5 bases from J, the gap between germline ends came to 13 bases. Germline loops: CDR1 LNHNV, CDR2 YYDKDF (reference sequence). The CDR3 loop spans 15 amino acids.

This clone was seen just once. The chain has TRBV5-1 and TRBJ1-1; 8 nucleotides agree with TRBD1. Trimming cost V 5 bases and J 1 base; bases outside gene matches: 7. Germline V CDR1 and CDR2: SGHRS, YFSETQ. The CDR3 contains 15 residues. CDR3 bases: TGCGCCAGCAGGCCGATAGGGACAGGGAACACTGAAGCTTTCTTT. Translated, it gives CASRPIGTGNTEAFF.